This TCR beta chain derives from a study of siplizumab effects on memory and regulatory T cells. Here immunoSEQ multiplex PCR was the method, and the copy in TCRdb shows in-frame clones only, minus some. The table records about 46,000 clones, about 94% of them present only once. Germline V gene lookup returns CDR1 SEHNR and CDR2 FQNEAQ (reference sequence). V was pared by 4 bases and J by 3 bases, with 7 bases of the junction left unmatched. The CDR3 totals 15 residues. Study results and caveats: Apparently key alloresponse contributors, naive T cells also seemed more diverse than memory cells. Siplizumab gave mappable alloreactive CD4+ clones an average Treg-derived fraction of approximately 69%, against roughly 29% in controls.

As for this clone: What it binds is unknown.

This TCR was sampled from a human donor in good health. Sequencing was carried out using CD8+ T cells sorted from blood. The chain recombines TRBV7-9 with TRBJ1-1; 8 bases agree with TRBD1. The DNA of the CDR3 is TGTGCCAGCAGCTCCCCGGACAGGGAGTACACTGAAGCTTTCTTT. Its translation: CASSSPDREYTEAFF.